These 29 T cell receptor beta chains were sequenced from one sample in a study of blood T cell repertoires in COVID-19. Repertoires were generated with immunoSEQ multiplex PCR, while TCRdb's copy carries only in-frame clones and drops some. The sample shows around 220,000 clones, just over 85% of them seen only once. Sequenced material: PBMCs or T cells enriched from blood (not recorded which). All receptors derive from a woman in her forties or fifties with acute COVID-19.

This rearrangement joins TRBV7-2 to TRBJ1-1; the match to TRBD1 covers 11 bases. This CDR3 spans 16 amino acids. V shed 1 base and J 5 bases; nucleotides not matched to a gene: 6. Per germline, CDR1 SGHTA and CDR2 FQGNSA. CDR3 nucleotides: TGTGCCAGCAGCTTAGGGACAGGGGGCTGGGATACTGAAGCTTTCTTT. This sequence encodes CASSLGTGGWDTEAFF.

V gene TRBV28 combines with J gene TRBJ2-7; 8 bases match TRBD1. In germline, CDR1 is MDHEN, CDR2 SYDVKM. Trimming removed 2 bases from V and 5 bases from J; junction bases left unmatched: 2. The CDR3 contains 13 residues. The CDR3 region is CASSLAGGDEQYF. The CDR3 nucleotides read TGTGCCAGCAGTTTAGCAGGGGGCGACGAGCAGTACTTC.

The chain couples TRBV6-2 or TRBV6-3 to TRBJ2-7; the match to TRBD1 covers 10 bases. With V trimmed by 0 bases and J by 3 bases, 2 bases remained unmatched. Germline CDR1 and CDR2: MNHEY and SVGEGT. This CDR3 has 15 residues. CDR3 sequence: CASSYSTGGFYEQYF. The CDR3 DNA sequence: TGTGCCAGCAGTTACTCGACAGGGGGCTTCTACGAGCAGTACTTC.

The genes are TRBV14 and TRBJ2-5; possible D gene TRBD2, 5 bases. The CDR3 runs to 12 residues. Between the trimmed V and J ends, which lost 1 base and 8 bases, there was a span of 8 bases. Germline V lookup: CDR1 SGHDN, CDR2 FVKESK. The CDR3 DNA follows: TGTGCCAGCAGCCAAGTCTCTAGCACCCAGTACTTC. Translation gives CASSQVSSTQYF.

This chain connects TRBV27 to TRBJ1-5; TRBD1 matches 7 bases. The CDR3 consists of 14 residues. Germline values: CDR1 MNHEY, CDR2 SMNVEV (reference sequence). J gave up 7 bases and V 5 bases, and 8 bases lay outside the gene matches. The CDR3 sequence: CASSPRQGRQPQHF. CDR3 in DNA: TGTGCCAGCAGTCCCCGACAGGGACGGCAGCCCCAGCATTTT.

The chain carries TRBV21-1 and TRBJ1-1. TRBV21-1 is marked as a pseudogene. This CDR3 has 15 amino acids. The CDR3 here is CASSKSRTGEGEAFF. As DNA, the CDR3 is TGTGCCAGCAGCAAATCCCGGACCGGAGAGGGTGAAGCTTTCTTT.

The CDR3 nucleotides read TGTGCCACCAGCAGAGGACAGGGTGGCACTGAAGCTTTCTTT. Its protein is CATSRGQGGTEAFF. The chain employs TRBV15 and TRBJ1-1; 7 bases agree with TRBD1. V shed 1 base and J 4 bases; nucleotides not matched to a gene: 3. CDR1 and CDR2 (germline): LNHNV, YYDKDF (reference sequence). This CDR3 has 14 amino acids.

The chain is built from TRBV6-5 and TRBJ1-1; a possible D gene is TRBD1 (6 bases). The CDR3 spans 14 residues. CDR1 is MNHEY, CDR2 SVGAGI, per germline. V dropped 5 bases and J dropped 2 bases, with 12 bases sitting between them. CDR3 in amino acids: CASSKSRGNTEAFF. CDR3 nucleotide sequence: TGTGCCAGCAGTAAATCCAGGGGAAACACTGAAGCTTTCTTT.

The rearrangement uses TRBV27 and TRBJ2-1; TRBD1 is a possible D gene (6 bases). The germline V gene encodes CDR1 MNHEY and CDR2 SMNVEV (reference sequence). The length of the CDR3 is 15 residues. The V end was cut by 7 bases, the J end by 2 bases, with 15 bases between. The CDR3 reads CASTDRPGAYNEQFF. The CDR3 nucleotides read TGTGCCAGCACCGATCGGCCAGGGGCCTACAATGAGCAGTTCTTC.

To note about this clone: Distinct nucleotide sequences in the sample also encode this CDR3. The CDR3 loop reads CASSFRGSTYEQYF. DNA for the CDR3: TGTGCCAGCAGCTTCCGGGGGAGTACCTACGAGCAGTACTTC. This rearrangement joins TRBV27 to TRBJ2-7, with a tentative D call TRBD2 (6 bases). Germline V gene lookup returns CDR1 MNHEY and CDR2 SMNVEV (reference sequence). The CDR3 runs to 14 residues. V was clipped by 6 bases and J by 2 bases, with 14 bases between them.

The V gene is TRBV27, the J gene TRBJ2-7, with D maybe TRBD1 (6 bases). Per the germline V gene, CDR1 is MNHEY and CDR2 is SMNVEV (reference sequence). The CDR3 length is 15 residues. Trimming took 4 bases from V and 3 from J, leaving 16 bases between them. CDR3 nucleotide sequence: TGTGCCAGCAGTTCTCCTGGGACATCTGTCTACGAGCAGTACTTC. Encoded protein: CASSSPGTSVYEQYF.

This chain uses TRBV7-9 with TRBJ1-1; 7 positions agree with TRBD1. The V gene's germline CDR1 is SEHNR and CDR2 FQNEAQ (reference sequence). The V segment lost 2 bases and the J segment 4 bases; nucleotides outside the gene matches: 1. This CDR3 contains 13 residues. The chain's CDR3 is CASSLQGVTEAFF. The CDR3 DNA follows: TGTGCCAGCAGCTTACAGGGGGTCACTGAAGCTTTCTTT.

The chain joins TRBV10-3 to TRBJ2-1; TRBD2 matches at 7 bases. The CDR3 runs to 13 residues. In germline, CDR1 is ENHRY, CDR2 SYGVKD. The J segment lost 10 bases and the V segment lost 6 bases, leaving 9 bases of the junction unmatched. The CDR3 here is CAIRLAGEGEQFF. The CDR3 nucleotides read TGTGCCATCAGGTTGGCGGGGGAAGGGGAGCAGTTCTTC.

The chain combines TRBV9 with TRBJ2-1; 7 bases are a match to TRBD2. There are 14 residues in the CDR3. In germline, CDR1 is SGDLS, CDR2 YYNGEE. J was trimmed by 8 bases and V by 3 bases; bases with no gene match: 8. This chain's CDR3 is CASSGSGIRYEQFF. The DNA of the CDR3 is TGTGCCAGCAGCGGCAGCGGGATAAGGTATGAGCAGTTCTTC.

CDR3 coding DNA: TGTGCCAGCAGTTACCGCAGGGGTGAGACCCAGTACTTC. Amino acid sequence: CASSYRRGETQYF. The J gene is TRBJ2-5, the V gene TRBV6-5; the D gene is possibly TRBD1 (6 bases). With 2 bases removed from V and 5 bases from J, the gap between germline ends came to 9 bases. This CDR3 has 13 residues. Germline values: CDR1 MNHEY, CDR2 SVGAGI.

This chain joins TRBV5-6 and TRBJ2-3; maybe TRBD2 (6 bases). The V end lost 2 bases, the J end lost 5 bases, and 9 bases lay between the germline ends. Per the germline V gene, CDR1 is SGHDT and CDR2 is YYEEEE. CDR3 length: 13 residues. The CDR3 sequence: CASSFEEGDTQYF. The CDR3 region has the DNA TGTGCCAGCAGCTTTGAGGAGGGAGATACGCAGTATTTT.

The chain couples TRBV18 to TRBJ2-1; 7 nucleotides line up with TRBD2. After removal of 3 bases from V and 2 bases from J, the junction contained 10 bases not matched to a gene. CDR1 is KGHSH, CDR2 LQKENI, per germline. The CDR3 spans 17 residues. CDR3 loop: CASSPETSILPYNEQFF. The CDR3 DNA sequence: TGTGCCAGCTCACCCGAGACTAGCATCCTACCCTACAATGAGCAGTTCTTC.

V and J are TRBV11-1 and TRBJ2-1; D may be TRBD1 (6 bases). Germline V gene lookup returns CDR1 SGHAT and CDR2 FQDESV (reference sequence). The CDR3 is made up of 13 amino acids. Trimming took 4 bases from V and 6 from J, leaving 10 bases between them. In nucleotides, the CDR3 is TGTGCCAGCAGCTCCCGGGACACCAATGAGCAGTTCTTC. This codes for CASSSRDTNEQFF.

The rearrangement uses TRBV7-6 and TRBJ2-3, with 10 bases matching TRBD2. Germline-derived CDR1 and CDR2 are SGHVS and FNYEAQ. J was trimmed by 4 bases and V by 1 base; bases with no gene match: 11. The CDR3 contains 18 residues. The CDR3, as DNA: TGTGCCAGCAGCTTAGGAGCGGGAGGGCCCTCTGGAGCAGATACGCAGTATTTT. Translated: CASSLGAGGPSGADTQYF.

The J gene is TRBJ1-3, the V gene TRBV7-8; the D is unclear. The CDR3 runs to 16 residues. Germline V CDR1 and CDR2: SGHVS, FQNEAQ. With 2 bases removed from V and 0 bases from J, the gap between germline ends came to 11 bases. The CDR3 nucleotides read TGTGCCAGCAGCTTAACATACGTAAACTCTGGAAACACCATATATTTT. Its protein is CASSLTYVNSGNTIYF.

This chain uses TRBV11-3 with TRBJ2-1; 7 bases match TRBD2. V shed 5 bases and J 0 bases; nucleotides not matched to a gene: 4. Germline V gene sequence: CDR1 SGHNT, CDR2 YENEEA. This CDR3 has 15 residues. CDR3 region: CASSRGGSSYNEQFF. DNA for the CDR3: TGTGCCAGCAGCCGGGGCGGGAGCTCCTACAATGAGCAGTTCTTC.

The chain has TRBV30 and TRBJ2-3, with D perhaps matching TRBD1 (5 bases). The V gene's germline CDR1 is GTSNPN and CDR2 SVGIG (reference sequence). There are 13 residues in the CDR3. V was cut by 3 bases and J by 6 bases, with 13 bases left in between. In nucleotides, the CDR3 is TGTGCCTGGAGAGGAGCAGGGCAGGATACGCAGTATTTT. It encodes CAWRGAGQDTQYF. The full variable domain, with the rest looked up from reference TRBV30 and TRBJ2-3, is SQTIHQWPATLVQPVGSPLSLECTVEGTSNPNLYWYRQAAGRGLQLLFYSVGIGQISSEVPQNLSASRPQDRQFILSSKKLLLSDSGFYLCAWRGAGQDTQYFGPGTRLTVL.

The rearrangement joins TRBV3-1 (or the pseudogene TRBV3-2) to TRBJ2-3; 7 nucleotides agree with TRBD2. This CDR3 spans 12 amino acids. V was clipped by 8 bases and J by 6 bases; unmatched bases: 5. Germline V CDR1 and CDR2: LGHDT, YNNKEL (reference sequence). CDR3 bases: TGTGCCAGCCGACTGGGGGGGGATACGCAGTATTTT. Translating gives CASRLGGDTQYF.

The table lists this clone with a few counts. This sequence joins TRBV21-1 and TRBJ1-1; TRBD1 reflects the table's D call only, with no check against the DNA. TRBV21-1 is shown as a pseudogene. The CDR3 totals 16 residues. The CDR3 coding sequence is TGTGCCACCCAGTTGATCAGGGAACTTATGAACACTGAAGCTTTCTTT. Protein sequence: CATQLIRELMNTEAFF.

The J gene is TRBJ2-7, the V gene TRBV18; weak D call: TRBD2 (7 bases). Trimming removed 6 bases from V and 3 bases from J, with 18 bases in between. Germline CDR1 is KGHSH and CDR2 is LQKENI. CDR3 length equals 15 residues. CDR3 region: CASSPSGGYVYEQYF. In DNA, the CDR3 is TGTGCCAGCTCGCCGTCGGGGGGCTATGTCTACGAGCAGTACTTC.

The chain joins TRBV28 to TRBJ1-4, with D unclear. The CDR3 totals 13 residues. V was clipped by 5 bases and J by 0 bases, with 4 bases between them. Germline V gene data show CDR1 as MDHEN and CDR2 as SYDVKM. The CDR3 spells CASSLTTNEKLFF. CDR3 DNA sequence: TGTGCCAGCAGTCTAACAACTAATGAAAAACTGTTTTTT.

A single count supports this clone. This chain links TRBV7-2 with TRBJ1-5, with a tentative D call TRBD1 (6 bases). The CDR3 is made up of 14 amino acids. V lost 1 base to trimming and J lost 6 bases, with 10 bases between them. Germline CDR1 is SGHTA and CDR2 is FQGNSA. In DNA form, the CDR3 reads TGTGCCAGCAGCTTAGATAACAGGGCTCAGCCCCAGCATTTT. Residues: CASSLDNRAQPQHF. Filled out from reference TRBV7-2 and TRBJ1-5, the complete variable domain reads GAGVSQSPSNKVTEKGKDVELRCDPISGHTALYWYRQSLGQGLEFLIYFQGNSAPDKSGLPSDRFSAERTGGSVSTLTIQRTQQEDSAVYLCASSLDNRAQPQHFGDGTRLSIL.

The J gene is TRBJ1-1, the V gene TRBV27; 7 bases agree with TRBD1. The CDR3 is 15 residues long. Looked up from germline, CDR1 is MNHEY and CDR2 is SMNVEV (reference sequence). Trimming cost V 6 bases and J 4 bases; bases outside gene matches: 11. The CDR3 DNA follows: TGTGCCAGCAGAACAGGAGACAGGGTCCTCACTGAAGCTTTCTTT. It yields the protein CASRTGDRVLTEAFF.

This clone was seen a single time. The J gene is TRBJ1-4, the V gene TRBV19; no firm D call. The CDR3 spans 15 residues. Trimming pared 1 base from V and 7 bases from J, leaving 13 bases between. CDR1 LNHDA and CDR2 SQIVND come from the germline V gene (reference sequence). The CDR3 reads CASSIGGSKGEKLFF. CDR3 bases: TGTGCCAGTAGTATAGGAGGCAGTAAAGGTGAAAAACTGTTTTTT.